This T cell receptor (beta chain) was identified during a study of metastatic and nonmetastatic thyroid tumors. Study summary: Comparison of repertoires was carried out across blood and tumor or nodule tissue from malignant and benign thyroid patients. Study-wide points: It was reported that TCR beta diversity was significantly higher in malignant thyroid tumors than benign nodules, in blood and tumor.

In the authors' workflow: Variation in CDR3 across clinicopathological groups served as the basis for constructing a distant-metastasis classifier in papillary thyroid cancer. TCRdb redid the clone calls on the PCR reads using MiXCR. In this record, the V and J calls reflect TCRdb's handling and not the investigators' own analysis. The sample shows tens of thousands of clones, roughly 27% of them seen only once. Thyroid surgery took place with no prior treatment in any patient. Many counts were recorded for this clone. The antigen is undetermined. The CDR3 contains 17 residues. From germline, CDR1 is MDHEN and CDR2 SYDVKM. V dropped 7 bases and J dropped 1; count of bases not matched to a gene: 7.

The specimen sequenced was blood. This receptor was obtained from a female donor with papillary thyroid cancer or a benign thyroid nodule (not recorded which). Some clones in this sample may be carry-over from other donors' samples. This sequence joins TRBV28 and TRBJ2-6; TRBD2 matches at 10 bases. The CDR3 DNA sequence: TGTGCCAGCACCTCCGGGACTAGCGTGTCTGGGGCCAACGTCCTGACTTTC. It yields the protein CASTSGTSVSGANVLTF.